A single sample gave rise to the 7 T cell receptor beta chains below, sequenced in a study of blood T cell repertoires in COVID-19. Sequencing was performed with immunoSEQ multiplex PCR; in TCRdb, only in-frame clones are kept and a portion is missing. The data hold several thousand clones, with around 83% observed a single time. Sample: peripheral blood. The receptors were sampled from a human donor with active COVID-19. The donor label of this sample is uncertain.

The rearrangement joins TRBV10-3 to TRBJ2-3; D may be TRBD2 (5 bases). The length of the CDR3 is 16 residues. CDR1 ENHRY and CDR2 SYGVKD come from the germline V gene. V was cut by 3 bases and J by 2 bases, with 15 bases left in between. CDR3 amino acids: CAISDKGSGLTDTQYF. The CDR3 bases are TGTGCCATCAGTGATAAAGGCAGCGGACTCACAGATACGCAGTATTTT.

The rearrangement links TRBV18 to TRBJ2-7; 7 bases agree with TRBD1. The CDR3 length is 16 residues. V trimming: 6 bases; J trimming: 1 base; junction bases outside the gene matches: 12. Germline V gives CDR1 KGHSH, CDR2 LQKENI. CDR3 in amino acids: CASSPERGGLSYEQYF. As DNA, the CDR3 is TGTGCCAGCTCTCCCGAGCGAGGGGGCCTTTCCTACGAGCAGTACTTC.

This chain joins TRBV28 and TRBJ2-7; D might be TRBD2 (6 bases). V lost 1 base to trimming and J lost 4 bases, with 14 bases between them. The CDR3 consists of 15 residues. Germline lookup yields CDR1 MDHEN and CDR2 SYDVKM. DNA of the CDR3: TGTGCCAGCAGTTTATTGGCTCGGGACTCATACGAGCAGTACTTC. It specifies CASSLLARDSYEQYF. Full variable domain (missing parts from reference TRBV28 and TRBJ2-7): DVKVTQSSRYLVKRTGEKVFLECVQDMDHENMFWYRQDPGLGLRLIYFSYDVKMKEKGDIPEGYSVSREKKERFSLILESASTNQTSMYLCASSLLARDSYEQYFGPGTRLTVT.

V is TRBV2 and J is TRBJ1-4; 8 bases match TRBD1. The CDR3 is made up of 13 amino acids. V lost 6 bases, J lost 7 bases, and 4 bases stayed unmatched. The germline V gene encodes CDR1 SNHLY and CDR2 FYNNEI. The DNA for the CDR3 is TGTGCCAGCAGCGTCGACAGGGGTGAAAAACTGTTTTTT. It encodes CASSVDRGEKLFF.

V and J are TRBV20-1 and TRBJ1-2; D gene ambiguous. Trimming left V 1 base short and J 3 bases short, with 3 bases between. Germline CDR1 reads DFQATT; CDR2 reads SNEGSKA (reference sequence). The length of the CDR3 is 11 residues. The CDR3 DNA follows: TGCAGTGCTAGAGTCTACTATGGCTACACCTTC. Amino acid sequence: CSARVYYGYTF.

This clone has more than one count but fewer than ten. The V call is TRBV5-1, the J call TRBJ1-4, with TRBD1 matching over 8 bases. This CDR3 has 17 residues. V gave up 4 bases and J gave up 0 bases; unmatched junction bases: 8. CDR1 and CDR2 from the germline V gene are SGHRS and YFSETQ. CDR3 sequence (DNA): TGCGCCAGCAGCCCAGGACAGGGAAAGTCAACTAATGAAAAACTGTTTTTT. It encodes CASSPGQGKSTNEKLFF.

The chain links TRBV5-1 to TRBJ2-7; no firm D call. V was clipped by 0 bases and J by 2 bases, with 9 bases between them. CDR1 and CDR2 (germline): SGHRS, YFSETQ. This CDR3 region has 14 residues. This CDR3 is CASSLAGYPYEQYF. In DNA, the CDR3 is TGCGCCAGCAGCTTGGCCGGGTATCCCTACGAGCAGTACTTC.